This T cell receptor beta chain was recorded in a study of CD8 T cells in ankylosing spondylitis. General observations from the study: Ankylosing spondylitis blood seemed to carry a telltale TCR beta motif made of under ten highly homologous variants. Earlier literature documents some of the motif variants in reactive arthritis synovial fluid and blood.

This clonotype was counted ten times or more. Its specificity is unknown. Trimming cost V 4 bases and J 1 base, with 12 bases left between them. The CDR3 contains 14 residues. Looked up from germline, CDR1 is SGHRS and CDR2 is YFSETQ. Quantitative 5'-RACE was performed with molecular barcodes, and it yielded the TCR beta libraries. TCRdb analysed the 5' RACE reads with MiXCR anew, one entry per CDR3 protein. The sample has some 250,000 distinct CDR3 sequences; roughly a quarter are singletons. Specimen: blood, either unsorted or a sorted T cell fraction (not recorded which). The receptor was derived from a male donor with ankylosing spondylitis or in good health (not recorded which). The chain joins TRBV5-1 to TRBJ2-7; D may be TRBD2 (6 bases). CDR3 nucleotides: TGCGCCAGCAGCCCGGGAGTACCATCCTACGAGCAGTACTTC. It yields the protein CASSPGVPSYEQYF.